This T cell receptor beta chain is from a study of T cells in localized non-small cell lung cancer. CDR3 length: 18 amino acids. Looked up from germline, CDR1 is MDHEN and CDR2 is SYDVKM. V was clipped by 3 bases and J by 3 bases; unmatched bases: 11. This table comes from immunoSEQ multiplex PCR, and its TCRdb copy is limited to in-frame clones, with some not included. The sample yields around 140,000 clones, 80% to 90% seen once. This sample comprised peripheral blood, obtained before any cancer treatment. The chain joins TRBV28 to TRBJ2-1; TRBD2 matches at 10 bases. This clonotype was sampled from a female donor over 55 with stage I lung adenocarcinoma. The DNA for the CDR3 is TGTGCCAGCAGTTTCTCCCCAGCAGTAGCGGGAGGCTACAATGAGCAGTTCTTC. Its protein product is CASSFSPAVAGGYNEQFF.